This paragraph reports one T cell receptor beta chain. Its antigen is not identified. This CDR3 spans 13 amino acids. CDR1 is LGHNT and CDR2 is FRNRAP in the germline V gene. Trimming pared 2 bases from V and 7 bases from J, leaving 8 bases between. Donors consisted of healthy bone marrow donors. With 60 Vbeta and 13 Jbeta primers, the PCR was carried out. Measured with immunoSEQ multiplex PCR; TCRdb has only the in-frame clones, and not every one. The table shows around 190,000 clones, with 70% to 80% occurring only once. This sample was taken from a study of cytomegalovirus exposure and HLA in healthy donors. Notes on the study in general: Later analysis found that TCR beta chains associated with HLA were more clonally expanded than other, equally common chains. Later on, an analysis showed TCR association rates differing by HLA locus, with DRB1 the most and HLA-C the fewest.

The sequencing input was PBMCs. The V and J genes are TRBV12-5 and TRBJ1-4, with D possibly matching TRBD1 (6 bases). This TCR came from a man aged 60 to 69 in good health and CMV-seronegative. The DNA for the CDR3 is TGTGCTAGTGGTTTGAACAGGGTTGAAAAACTGTTTTTT. Protein: CASGLNRVEKLFF.